This T cell receptor (beta chain) was observed in a study of patients and donors after allogeneic stem cell transplantation. TCRdb fed the RT-PCR reads into MiXCR, producing one record per CDR3 protein. The sample contains some 960,000 distinct CDR3 sequences, roughly 18% of which appear only once. Trimming took 2 bases from V and 1 from J, leaving 8 bases between them. CDR3 length equals 14 residues. Germline-derived CDR1 and CDR2 are SEHNR and FQNEAQ (reference sequence). This sequence was found in a human donor who was either an allogeneic HSCT recipient or a stem cell or donor lymphocyte infusion donor (not recorded which). It is not recorded whose cells these are; they may come from a transplant donor. Sequenced sample: blood, either unsorted or a sorted T cell fraction (not recorded which). This chain connects TRBV7-9 to TRBJ2-5; unclear D gene. The CDR3 spells CASSLPLIQETQYF. CDR3 sequence (DNA): TGTGCCAGCAGCTTACCGCTAATCCAAGAGACCCAGTACTTC.